A selection of T cell receptor beta chains follows, all from one sample in a study of cytomegalovirus exposure and HLA in healthy donors. Produced via immunoSEQ multiplex PCR; TCRdb's table is partial and in-frame only. The table records 200,000 or so clones, over 75% of them present only once. Sequencing input: PBMCs. These receptors were taken from a girl aged 2 to 9 in good health and CMV-seronegative. Both conserved end residues are part of each CDR3. A clone size is listed for some rows: how often the clone was seen (once, few, many), or a class if it is expanded.

clone size,V gene,J gene,CDR3 protein
-,TRBV29-1,TRBJ2-1,CSVDGTEGWNEQFF
-,TRBV9,TRBJ1-6,CASSATSGPGGSPLHF
-,TRBV7-9,TRBJ2-1,CASFRGTDEQFF
-,TRBV13,TRBJ2-2,CASSLDGAGELFF
-,TRBV6-5,TRBJ2-2,CASSYSSSKPGELFF
-,TRBV29-1,TRBJ2-5,CSVVRGQETQYF
-,TRBV6-1,TRBJ2-7,CASSEPSLLYYEQYF
-,TRBV5-1,TRBJ2-5,CATRGGGNQETQYF
-,TRBV9,TRBJ2-5,CASSVAPNTQETQYF
few,TRBV5-6,TRBJ2-1,CASSPDPVRGEQFF
-,TRBV4-1,TRBJ2-2,CASSQSPGQGDTGELFF
-,TRBV10-3,TRBJ1-2,CASRDTPTNYGYTF
-,TRBV4-1,TRBJ1-2,CASSQPLVDRGIYGYTF